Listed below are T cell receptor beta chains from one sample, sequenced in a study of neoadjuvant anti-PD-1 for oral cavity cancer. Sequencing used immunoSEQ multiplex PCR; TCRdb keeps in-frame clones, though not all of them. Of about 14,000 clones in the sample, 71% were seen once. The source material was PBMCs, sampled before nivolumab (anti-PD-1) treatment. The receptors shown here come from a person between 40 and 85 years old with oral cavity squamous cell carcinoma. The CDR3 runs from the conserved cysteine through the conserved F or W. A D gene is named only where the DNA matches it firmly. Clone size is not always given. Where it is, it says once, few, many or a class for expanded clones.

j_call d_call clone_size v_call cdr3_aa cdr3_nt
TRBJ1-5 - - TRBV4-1 CASSLGRLMGSGNQPQHF TGCGCCAGCAGCCTAGGAAGGCTTATGGGCAGCGGCAATCAGCCCCAGCATTTT
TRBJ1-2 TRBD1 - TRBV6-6 CASSPDRVNYGYTF TGTGCCAGCAGTCCCGACAGGGTAAACTATGGCTACACCTTC
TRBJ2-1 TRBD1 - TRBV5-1 CASSRSGTGGNEQFF TGCGCCAGCTCGAGGAGTGGGACAGGGGGCAATGAGCAGTTCTTC
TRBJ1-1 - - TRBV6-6 CASSYGTYPLPEAFF TGTGCCAGCAGTTATGGAACATATCCCCTCCCTGAAGCTTTCTTT
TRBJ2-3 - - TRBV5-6 CASSLESIIDTQYF TGTGCCAGCAGCTTGGAGTCCATTATTGATACGCAGTATTTT
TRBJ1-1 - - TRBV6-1 CASTERLNTEAFF TGTGCCAGCACGGAGAGATTGAACACTGAAGCTTTCTTT
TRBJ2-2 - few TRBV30 CAWNSGSSGRELFF TGTGCCTGGAATAGCGGCAGCTCGGGGAGGGAGCTGTTTTTT
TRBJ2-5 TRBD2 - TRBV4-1 CASSRAHLAGPEKTQYF TGCGCCAGCAGCCGAGCTCATCTAGCGGGACCAGAGAAGACCCAGTACTTC
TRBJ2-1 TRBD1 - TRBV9 CASSVDRDRPNNEQFF TGTGCCAGCAGCGTAGATCGGGACAGGCCAAACAATGAGCAGTTCTTC
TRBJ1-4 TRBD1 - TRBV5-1 CASSEGTVGNEKLFF TGCGCCAGCAGCGAAGGGACAGTGGGTAATGAAAAACTGTTTTTT
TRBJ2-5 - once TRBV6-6 CASSYSTETQYF TGTGCCAGCAGTTACTCGACCGAGACCCAGTACTTC
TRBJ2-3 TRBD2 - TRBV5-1 CASTRLAGEPTDTQYF TGCGCCAGCACCCGACTAGCGGGGGAGCCCACAGATACGCAGTATTTT
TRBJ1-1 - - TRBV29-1 CSVGTVRGASSEAFF TGCAGCGTTGGAACCGTTAGAGGGGCTAGCTCTGAAGCTTTCTTT
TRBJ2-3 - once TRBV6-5 CASSYGQGTDTQYF TGTGCCAGCAGTTACGGGCAGGGGACAGATACGCAGTATTTT
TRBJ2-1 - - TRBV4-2 CASSQGGMEVNEQFF TGTGCCAGCAGCCAAGGCGGCATGGAGGTCAATGAGCAGTTCTTC
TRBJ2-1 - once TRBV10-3 CASGGLNEQFF TGTGCCTCGGGGGGCCTAAATGAGCAGTTCTTC
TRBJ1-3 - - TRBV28 CASSLLGNTIYF TGTGCCAGCAGTTTACTCGGAAACACCATATATTTT
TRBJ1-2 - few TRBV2 CASTWTFYGYTF TGTGCCAGCACCTGGACGTTCTATGGCTACACCTTC
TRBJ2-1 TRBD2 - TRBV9 CASSAGTSGIVYNEQFF TGTGCCAGCAGCGCCGGGACTAGCGGGATTGTGTACAATGAGCAGTTCTTC
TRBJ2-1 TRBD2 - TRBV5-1 CASSSGGGAYNEQFF TGCGCCAGCAGCTCGGGCGGGGGGGCGTACAATGAGCAGTTCTTC
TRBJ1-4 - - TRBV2 CASFGFSLSGKLFF TGTGCCAGCTTCGGGTTTAGTCTTTCGGGAAAACTGTTTTTT
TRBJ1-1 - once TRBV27 CASSSRLNTEAFF TGTGCCAGCAGTTCCCGTTTGAACACTGAAGCTTTCTTT
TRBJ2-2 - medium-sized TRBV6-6 CASYAVGELFF TGTGCCAGTTACGCCGTTGGGGAGCTGTTTTTT
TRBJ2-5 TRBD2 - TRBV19 CASKGTSGRQETQYF TGTGCCAGTAAGGGGACTAGCGGGAGACAAGAGACCCAGTACTTC
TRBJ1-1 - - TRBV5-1 CASSLWGDNTEAFF TGCGCCAGCAGTTTGTGGGGGGATAACACTGAAGCTTTCTTT
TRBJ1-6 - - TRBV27 CASSSIRSSPLHF TGTGCCAGCAGTTCGATACGGAGTTCACCCCTCCACTTT
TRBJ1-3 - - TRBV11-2 CASSRHLSSGNTIYF TGTGCCAGCAGCCGACACCTCTCCTCGGGAAACACCATATATTTT
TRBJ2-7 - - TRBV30 CAWNRVSYEQYF TGTGCCTGGAACAGGGTTTCGTACGAGCAGTACTTC
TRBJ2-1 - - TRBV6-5 CTSRQPSRTEQFF TGTACCAGCAGACAACCATCGCGAACTGAGCAGTTCTTC